Listed below are T cell receptor beta chains from one sample, sequenced in a study of blood T cell repertoires in COVID-19. TCRdb keeps only in-frame clones here, not all; method: immunoSEQ multiplex PCR. Of 75,000 to 90,000 clones in the sample, around four fifths were seen once. Specimen: peripheral blood. These receptors were collected from a man at least 80 years old with active or convalescent COVID-19. The CDR3 runs from the conserved cysteine through the conserved F or W. D genes are given only for firm matches. Some rows mark clone size as missing; the rest say once, few, many or name a class of expanded clone.

v_call: TRBV4-2; j_call: TRBJ1-2; d_call: TRBD1; clone_size: once; cdr3_nt: TGTGCCAGCAGCCGGGACAGGGAAAAGCATGGCTACACCTTC; cdr3_aa: CASSRDREKHGYTF
v_call: TRBV25-1; j_call: TRBJ1-5; d_call: -; clone_size: once; cdr3_nt: TGTGCCAGCAGCCCGACGGGACGGGGGGGCAATCAGCCCCAGCATTTT; cdr3_aa: CASSPTGRGGNQPQHF
v_call: TRBV5-1; j_call: TRBJ2-1; d_call: TRBD2; clone_size: -; cdr3_nt: TGCGCCAGCAGCTTGGCCGCAACTAGCGGGACGGGGGAGCAGTTCTTC; cdr3_aa: CASSLAATSGTGEQFF
v_call: TRBV18; j_call: TRBJ2-1; d_call: TRBD2; clone_size: -; cdr3_nt: TGTGCCAGCTCACCATCAGATCTCGGGACTAGCGGGGGGGCTTGGCAGTTCTTC; cdr3_aa: CASSPSDLGTSGGAWQFF
v_call: TRBV6-6; j_call: TRBJ1-5; d_call: -; clone_size: -; cdr3_nt: TGTGCCAGCAGTCAACGGACAGACACATATAGCAATCAGCCCCAGCATTTT; cdr3_aa: CASSQRTDTYSNQPQHF
v_call: TRBV6-5; j_call: TRBJ2-2; d_call: -; clone_size: -; cdr3_nt: TGTGCCACCAGAAACGGGAGAAACACCGGGGAGCTGTTTTTT; cdr3_aa: CATRNGRNTGELFF
v_call: TRBV6-1; j_call: TRBJ1-2; d_call: -; clone_size: -; cdr3_nt: TGTGCCAGCAGTGCCAAAAACCAGAGACAGGCCCCTAACTATGGCTACACCTTC; cdr3_aa: CASSAKNQRQAPNYGYTF
v_call: TRBV6-2/TRBV6-3; j_call: TRBJ2-6; d_call: -; clone_size: -; cdr3_nt: TGTGCCAGCAGCACAGGCTCTGGGGCCAACGTCCTGACTTTC; cdr3_aa: CASSTGSGANVLTF
v_call: TRBV5-1; j_call: TRBJ1-1; d_call: -; clone_size: -; cdr3_nt: TGCGCCAGCAGCTATTACAGGGCCATGAACACTGAAGCTTTCTTT; cdr3_aa: CASSYYRAMNTEAFF
v_call: TRBV5-1; j_call: TRBJ2-1; d_call: -; clone_size: few; cdr3_nt: TGCGCCAGCAGCTTGGCAGGTACCAATGAGCAGTTCTTC; cdr3_aa: CASSLAGTNEQFF
v_call: TRBV2; j_call: TRBJ1-1; d_call: -; clone_size: -; cdr3_nt: TGTGCCAGCAATACAGCTCTAAACACTGAAGCTTTCTTT; cdr3_aa: CASNTALNTEAFF
v_call: TRBV2; j_call: TRBJ1-4; d_call: TRBD1; clone_size: -; cdr3_nt: TGTGCCAGCAGTGTCTACAGGGGGCGATCTGAAAAACTGTTTTTT; cdr3_aa: CASSVYRGRSEKLFF
v_call: TRBV27; j_call: TRBJ2-6; d_call: -; clone_size: -; cdr3_nt: TGTGCCAGCAGACTACAGGGCTCTGGGGCCAACGTCCTGACTTTC; cdr3_aa: CASRLQGSGANVLTF
v_call: TRBV7-9; j_call: TRBJ1-5; d_call: -; clone_size: -; cdr3_nt: TGTGCCAGCAGCTCAAAGGCAGGGGAAGGGCCCCAGCATTTT; cdr3_aa: CASSSKAGEGPQHF
v_call: TRBV30; j_call: TRBJ1-5; d_call: TRBD1; clone_size: -; cdr3_nt: TGTGCCTGGAGGTCCGGGACAGGGCAAAATCAGCCCCAGCATTTT; cdr3_aa: CAWRSGTGQNQPQHF
v_call: TRBV12-5; j_call: TRBJ2-3; d_call: -; clone_size: -; cdr3_nt: TGTGCTAGTGGACCGGGACTCAGCACAGATACGCAGTATTTT; cdr3_aa: CASGPGLSTDTQYF
v_call: TRBV29-1; j_call: TRBJ1-2; d_call: TRBD1; clone_size: once; cdr3_nt: TGCAGCGTCCAGGGGGCAGAAGGCTACACCTTC; cdr3_aa: CSVQGAEGYTF
v_call: TRBV28; j_call: TRBJ1-1; d_call: -; clone_size: -; cdr3_nt: TGTGCCACCCTTAGTTTCACTGAAGCTTTCTTT; cdr3_aa: CATLSFTEAFF
v_call: TRBV19; j_call: TRBJ1-2; d_call: -; clone_size: few; cdr3_nt: TGTGCCAGTAAAGGGCAGGGTGGGTCCAACTATGGCTACACCTTC; cdr3_aa: CASKGQGGSNYGYTF
v_call: TRBV5-1; j_call: TRBJ2-3; d_call: TRBD1; clone_size: -; cdr3_nt: TGCGCCAGCAGCTTGGTTTCAGGGGGCGCAGATACGCAGTATTTT; cdr3_aa: CASSLVSGGADTQYF
v_call: TRBV19; j_call: TRBJ1-4; d_call: TRBD1; clone_size: few; cdr3_nt: TGTGCCAGTAGTACTCGATACAGGGGTGCTAATGAAAAACTGTTTTTT; cdr3_aa: CASSTRYRGANEKLFF
v_call: TRBV2; j_call: TRBJ1-5; d_call: -; clone_size: -; cdr3_nt: TGTGCCAGCAGTGAAGTCGCCAGGGGAGTTAACAATCAGCCCCAGCATTTT; cdr3_aa: CASSEVARGVNNQPQHF
v_call: TRBV30; j_call: TRBJ1-2; d_call: -; clone_size: -; cdr3_nt: TGTGCCTGGGGTCTTGTCGGGGGAACTGGCTACACCTTC; cdr3_aa: CAWGLVGGTGYTF
v_call: TRBV4-1; j_call: TRBJ1-6; d_call: -; clone_size: once; cdr3_nt: TGCGCCAGCAGCCAAGTGGGGGACTCTTCCAATTCACCCCTCCACTTT; cdr3_aa: CASSQVGDSSNSPLHF
v_call: TRBV27; j_call: TRBJ2-3; d_call: TRBD2; clone_size: -; cdr3_nt: TGTGCCAGCAGTTTACAGCGGGGGTTGTCAGATACGCAGTATTTT; cdr3_aa: CASSLQRGLSDTQYF
v_call: TRBV12-3/TRBV12-4; j_call: TRBJ1-1; d_call: TRBD1; clone_size: -; cdr3_nt: TGTGCCAGCAGCAGGGGGCTCACTGAAGCTTTCTTT; cdr3_aa: CASSRGLTEAFF
v_call: TRBV7-2; j_call: TRBJ2-3; d_call: TRBD2; clone_size: -; cdr3_nt: TGTGCCAGCAGCTTTTTCGGGGGGACAGATACGCAGTATTTT; cdr3_aa: CASSFFGGTDTQYF
v_call: TRBV27; j_call: TRBJ2-3; d_call: -; clone_size: -; cdr3_nt: TGTGCCAGCAGTTCGGGACTGTTCACAGATACGCAGTATTTT; cdr3_aa: CASSSGLFTDTQYF
v_call: TRBV6-5; j_call: TRBJ2-1; d_call: TRBD1; clone_size: -; cdr3_nt: TGTGCCAGCAGCGACGACAGGGGTCCCTACAATGAGCAGTTCTTC; cdr3_aa: CASSDDRGPYNEQFF
v_call: TRBV5-1; j_call: TRBJ2-5; d_call: -; clone_size: -; cdr3_nt: TGCGCCAGCAGCCTAGGACTGATGAAGCCGGAGACCCAGTACTTC; cdr3_aa: CASSLGLMKPETQYF
v_call: TRBV5-1; j_call: TRBJ2-5; d_call: TRBD2; clone_size: -; cdr3_nt: TGCGCCAGCAGCTCTGGACTAGCGGGGTTTCAAGAGACCCAGTACTTC; cdr3_aa: CASSSGLAGFQETQYF
v_call: TRBV7-3; j_call: TRBJ2-2; d_call: TRBD2; clone_size: once; cdr3_nt: TGTGCCAGCAGCTTGCGGTTAGCGGGCAAGAACACCGGGGAGCTGTTTTTT; cdr3_aa: CASSLRLAGKNTGELFF
v_call: TRBV6-5; j_call: TRBJ2-3; d_call: TRBD2; clone_size: -; cdr3_nt: TGTGCCAGCAGTTACTCTACTAGCGGGAGTCGAGATACGCAGTATTTT; cdr3_aa: CASSYSTSGSRDTQYF
v_call: TRBV18; j_call: TRBJ2-2; d_call: TRBD2; clone_size: -; cdr3_nt: TGTGCCAGCTCACCACCCCTAGCGGGCTCCCGGAGGGCCGGGGAGCTGTTTTTT; cdr3_aa: CASSPPLAGSRRAGELFF
v_call: TRBV5-4; j_call: TRBJ1-4; d_call: -; clone_size: once; cdr3_nt: TGTGCCAGCAGCAGTCGAACAGGGTCGGATTGGGAAAAACTGTTTTTT; cdr3_aa: CASSSRTGSDWEKLFF
v_call: TRBV5-1; j_call: TRBJ1-1; d_call: -; clone_size: -; cdr3_nt: TGCGCCAGCAGCTCTTCGCCGGTGGGGGCCACTGAAGCTTTCTTT; cdr3_aa: CASSSSPVGATEAFF
v_call: TRBV6-6; j_call: TRBJ2-1; d_call: -; clone_size: few; cdr3_nt: TGTGCCAGCAGTTTTGGGGCAAACAATGAGCAGTTCTTC; cdr3_aa: CASSFGANNEQFF
v_call: TRBV7-9; j_call: TRBJ1-4; d_call: -; clone_size: -; cdr3_nt: TGTGCCAGCAGCCAGGGGAGGGTAGCAACTAATGAAAAACTGTTTTTT; cdr3_aa: CASSQGRVATNEKLFF
v_call: TRBV6-1; j_call: TRBJ1-5; d_call: -; clone_size: once; cdr3_nt: TGTGCCAGCAGTGAGGAAATACAGGTTCTACGACAGCCCCAGCATTTT; cdr3_aa: CASSEEIQVLRQPQHF
v_call: TRBV25-1; j_call: TRBJ2-1; d_call: TRBD2; clone_size: -; cdr3_nt: TGTGCCAGCAGTGCATGGACTAGCGGGAGCTATGAGCAGTTCTTC; cdr3_aa: CASSAWTSGSYEQFF
v_call: TRBV6-6; j_call: TRBJ1-5; d_call: -; clone_size: few; cdr3_nt: TGTGCCAGCAGGGAGACAGGTAGCAATCAGCCCCAGCATTTT; cdr3_aa: CASRETGSNQPQHF
v_call: TRBV11-2; j_call: TRBJ2-4; d_call: TRBD1; clone_size: -; cdr3_nt: TGTGCCAGCAGCTCCTGGGACAGGGCGGGCATTCAGTACTTC; cdr3_aa: CASSSWDRAGIQYF
v_call: TRBV11-2; j_call: TRBJ2-1; d_call: TRBD2; clone_size: few; cdr3_nt: TGTGCCAGCAGCGGGACTAGCGGTATATACAATGAGCAGTTCTTC; cdr3_aa: CASSGTSGIYNEQFF
v_call: TRBV6-6; j_call: TRBJ1-5; d_call: -; clone_size: -; cdr3_nt: TGTGCCAGCAGTCCCTCTTCGAGTAATAATCAGCCCCAGCATTTT; cdr3_aa: CASSPSSSNNQPQHF
v_call: TRBV5-1; j_call: TRBJ1-2; d_call: -; clone_size: -; cdr3_nt: TGCGCCAGCAGCTTGGGCGGTGACTATGGCTACACCTTC; cdr3_aa: CASSLGGDYGYTF
v_call: TRBV15; j_call: TRBJ2-1; d_call: -; clone_size: -; cdr3_nt: TGTGCCACCAGCAGAGAGGGGGGTGTCCGGAGCAATGAGCAGTTCTTC; cdr3_aa: CATSREGGVRSNEQFF